What follows is one T cell receptor (beta chain) and its context. What it recognizes is unknown. This specimen comes from a study of monozygotic twins with inflammatory bowel disease. General observations from the study: Clonotype sharing was lower in IBD patients than healthy twins, most markedly with disease activity.

The CDR3 runs to 16 residues. Germline CDR1 SGHRS, CDR2 YFSETQ. One entry per CDR3 protein, without DNA, is what TCRdb gives after re-calling the 5' RACE reads. The sample has 330,000 or so distinct CDR3 sequences, and its top ten clones hold 2% to 2.5%. The TCR originated in a human donor with ulcerative colitis or Crohn's disease, or a healthy co-twin of an affected twin (not recorded which). V and J are TRBV5-1 and TRBJ2-1; TCRdb's D gene call, TRBD2, goes unchecked for lack of DNA. The sequenced material came from blood. The CDR3 sequence: CASSLRLAGANNEQFF.